One and the same sample provided the 22 T cell receptor beta chains below, sequenced in a study of blood T cell repertoires in COVID-19. Data came from immunoSEQ multiplex PCR; TCRdb stores just in-frame clones and leaves some out. Here the sample spans 300,000 to 450,000 clones, over 75% being singletons. The sample taken for sequencing was peripheral blood. The receptors derive from a woman in her twenties or thirties with COVID-19, enrolled during active disease.

This chain uses TRBV7-6 with TRBJ1-5; D not resolved. Germline V gene sequence: CDR1 SGHVS, CDR2 FNYEAQ. V was shortened by 0 bases and J by 5 bases, with 11 bases between the two germline ends. This CDR3 comprises 15 residues. In nucleotides, the CDR3 is TGTGCCAGCAGCTTAGCCGGGAATAGAGATCAGCCCCAGCATTTT. Translated: CASSLAGNRDQPQHF.

This sequence joins TRBV6-2 or TRBV6-3 and TRBJ2-6, with D perhaps matching TRBD1 (5 bases). Germline CDR1 reads MNHEY; CDR2 reads SVGEGT. The CDR3 has 17 amino acids. V lost 0 bases to trimming and J lost 0 bases, with 9 bases between them. Here the CDR3 DNA reads TGTGCCAGCAGTTACTCTGGCGACAGCTCTGGGGCCAACGTCCTGACTTTC. Amino acid sequence: CASSYSGDSSGANVLTF.

The chain couples TRBV29-1 to TRBJ2-5; no clear D gene. V shed 0 bases and J shed 4 bases, with 9 bases lying between them. CDR3 length: 13 amino acids. Germline V gene sequence: CDR1 SQVTM, CDR2 ANQGSEA. The CDR3 DNA is TGCAGCGTTGAAGATGGTTCGGGAGAGACCCAGTACTTC. Encoded protein: CSVEDGSGETQYF. Combining the CDR3 with reference TRBV29-1 and TRBJ2-5 gives the whole variable domain SAVISQKPSRDICQRGTSLTIQCQVDSQVTMMFWYRQQPGQSLTLIATANQGSEATYESGFVIDKFPISRPNLTFSTLTVSNMSPEDSSIYLCSVEDGSGETQYFGPGTRLLVL.

V and J are TRBV28 and TRBJ1-3, with 7 bases fitting TRBD1. The CDR3 totals 15 residues. The germline V gene encodes CDR1 MDHEN and CDR2 SYDVKM. Losses at the gene ends were 6 bases for V and 4 bases for J; bases not matched to a gene: 9. The DNA for the CDR3 is TGTGCCAGCAGGTCCGGGACAGCTCTCGGAAACACCATATATTTT. It codes for CASRSGTALGNTIYF.

The V gene is TRBV29-1, the J gene TRBJ1-5; the match to TRBD1 covers 8 bases. This CDR3 is 13 amino acids long. Germline CDR1 is SQVTM and CDR2 is ANQGSEA. V lost 5 bases, J lost 7 bases, and 7 bases stayed unmatched. CDR3 nucleotide sequence: TGCAGCGTTTCACAGGGGGAAGGACAGCCCCAGCATTTT. Amino acids: CSVSQGEGQPQHF.

This chain joins TRBV7-8 and TRBJ1-2; 9 bases are a match to TRBD1. The junction had 11 bases not matched to a gene; V was cut back by 4 bases and J by 2 bases. The CDR3 has 17 residues. CDR1 SGHVS and CDR2 FQNEAQ come from the germline V gene. In nucleotides, the CDR3 is TGTGCCAGCAGCTCTTTCCCCCGGGACAGGGAGAACTATGGCTACACCTTC. Protein: CASSSFPRDRENYGYTF.

The V and J genes are TRBV3-1 (or the pseudogene TRBV3-2) and TRBJ2-3; D is perhaps TRBD1 (5 bases). This CDR3 contains 15 residues. V was shortened by 4 bases and J by 6 bases, with 17 bases between the two germline ends. Germline assignment: CDR1 LGHDT and CDR2 YNNKEL (reference sequence). CDR3 sequence (DNA): TGTGCCAGCAGCCTAGGGGTGTCTCCCAGGGATACGCAGTATTTT. Protein product: CASSLGVSPRDTQYF.

The chain uses TRBV11-2 and TRBJ1-3; the D gene is possibly TRBD1 (6 bases). V lost 1 base and J 3 bases, leaving 7 bases between the germline ends. This CDR3 contains 14 residues. In germline, CDR1 is SGHAT, CDR2 FQNNGV. CDR3 sequence: CASSLGDNGNTIYF. The CDR3 coding sequence is TGTGCCAGCAGCTTAGGGGACAATGGAAACACCATATATTTT.

The CDR3 DNA sequence: TGTGCCACCAGTGACCCGCTAGCGGGAGGTTACAATGAGCAGTTCTTC. Translated, it gives CATSDPLAGGYNEQFF. This sequence joins TRBV24-1 and TRBJ2-1, with 11 bases matching TRBD2. V gave up 4 bases and J gave up 4 bases; unmatched junction bases: 5. The CDR3 sequence is 16 residues long. In germline, CDR1 is KGHDR, CDR2 SFDVKD.

The V gene is TRBV7-9, the J gene TRBJ2-3; D remains ambiguous. Per germline, CDR1 SEHNR and CDR2 FQNEAQ (reference sequence). The CDR3 contains 11 residues. V dropped 4 bases and J dropped 11 bases, with 10 bases sitting between them. The CDR3 DNA sequence: TGTGCCAGCAGCTCTCAAGTCGGGCAGTATTTT. Its protein product is CASSSQVGQYF.

The chain recombines TRBV6-5 with TRBJ1-2; 11 bases line up with TRBD1. J gave up 10 bases and V 10 bases, and 5 bases lay outside the gene matches. The germline V gene has CDR1 MNHEY and CDR2 SVGAGI. The CDR3 is 11 residues long. The CDR3 spells CAIRDRGDYTF. The CDR3, as DNA: TGTGCCATCCGGGACAGGGGGGACTACACCTTC.

The V and J genes are TRBV4-1 and TRBJ2-5; 7 bases fit TRBD2. CDR1 MGHRA and CDR2 YSYEKL come from the germline V gene. The junction had 7 bases not matched to a gene; V was cut back by 0 bases and J by 3 bases. The CDR3 is 16 residues long. The DNA for the CDR3 is TGCGCCAGCAGCCAAGACTGGGGGACTATTGAAGAGACCCAGTACTTC. It translates to CASSQDWGTIEETQYF.

The chain uses TRBV27 and TRBJ2-6, with 7 bases lining up with TRBD1. CDR3 length: 20 amino acids. CDR1 is MNHEY and CDR2 is SMNVEV in the germline V gene (reference sequence). Trimming removed 2 bases from V and 2 bases from J; junction bases left unmatched: 15. CDR3 protein: CASSLGWGRQGEAGANVLTF. DNA for the CDR3: TGTGCCAGCAGTTTAGGGTGGGGTAGACAGGGCGAGGCTGGGGCCAACGTCCTGACTTTC.

The V gene is TRBV9, the J gene TRBJ2-5; 11 bases align to TRBD2. The CDR3 is 15 residues long. J gave up 7 bases and V 3 bases, and 8 bases lay outside the gene matches. Germline CDR1 reads SGDLS; CDR2 reads YYNGEE. For the CDR3, the DNA is TGTGCCAGCAGCGACCGACTAGCGGGATTCGGGACCCAGTACTTC. This encodes CASSDRLAGFGTQYF.

V and J are TRBV4-1 and TRBJ1-1; no firm D call. V was shortened by 3 bases and J by 1 base, with 9 bases between the two germline ends. This CDR3 has 14 residues. Germline CDR1 and CDR2: MGHRA and YSYEKL. The CDR3 DNA reads as TGCGCCAGCAGCCAGGCCCCAACGAACACTGAAGCTTTCTTT. Amino acid sequence: CASSQAPTNTEAFF.

Comments on this clone: This CDR3 is also generated by other DNA sequences in the sample. The chain links TRBV29-1 to TRBJ2-5; the D gene is possibly TRBD1 (5 bases). Germline V gives CDR1 SQVTM, CDR2 ANQGSEA. CDR3 length: 11 residues. V lost 5 bases to trimming and J lost 4 bases, with 8 bases between them. The CDR3 region is CSVRTGETQYF. CDR3 DNA: TGCAGCGTTCGTACAGGAGAGACCCAGTACTTC.

The chain combines TRBV7-2 with TRBJ2-1; the match to TRBD2 covers 7 bases. The V gene end was trimmed by 3 bases and the J gene end by 8 bases; junction bases not matched to a gene: 13. This CDR3 has 16 residues. Germline V lookup: CDR1 SGHTA, CDR2 FQGNSA. The CDR3 spells CASSLNGPGRGDEQFF. Here the CDR3 DNA reads TGTGCCAGCAGCTTGAACGGGCCCGGTCGGGGGGATGAGCAGTTCTTC. The full variable domain, with the rest looked up from reference TRBV7-2 and TRBJ2-1, is GAGVSQSPSNKVTEKGKDVELRCDPISGHTALYWYRQSLGQGLEFLIYFQGNSAPDKSGLPSDRFSAERTGGSVSTLTIQRTQQEDSAVYLCASSLNGPGRGDEQFFGPGTRLTVL.

V usage is TRBV19 and J usage is TRBJ2-5; 10 nucleotides agree with TRBD2. The CDR3 runs 15 residues. J gave up 4 bases and V 5 bases, and 7 bases lay outside the gene matches. Germline V lookup: CDR1 LNHDA, CDR2 SQIVND (reference sequence). The CDR3 nucleotides are TGTGCCAGTAGTGCCAGCGGGAGGGCCGGAGAGACCCAGTACTTC. Translated, it gives CASSASGRAGETQYF.

CDR3 region: CASSRTSGATGELFF. Written as DNA, the CDR3 is TGTGCCAGTAGTAGGACTAGCGGGGCAACCGGGGAGCTGTTTTTT. V and J are TRBV19 and TRBJ2-2; 12 positions agree with TRBD2. The length of the CDR3 is 15 residues. V trimming: 4 bases; J trimming: 5 bases; junction bases outside the gene matches: 2. Germline V gene data show CDR1 as LNHDA and CDR2 as SQIVND (reference sequence). The full variable domain, with the rest looked up from reference TRBV19 and TRBJ2-2, is DGGITQSPKYLFRKEGQNVTLSCEQNLNHDAMYWYRQDPGQGLRLIYYSQIVNDFQKGDIAEGYSVSREKKESFPLTVTSAQKNPTAFYLCASSRTSGATGELFFGEGSRLTVL.

The sample holds a few counts of this clone. The chain carries TRBV14 and TRBJ2-5; 7 nucleotides agree with TRBD2. Germline loops: CDR1 SGHDN, CDR2 FVKESK. V dropped 1 base and J dropped 5; count of bases not matched to a gene: 7. The CDR3 extends over 15 amino acids. The CDR3 loop reads CASSQAAGAWETQYF. The CDR3 nucleotides are TGTGCCAGCAGCCAAGCTGCGGGAGCCTGGGAGACCCAGTACTTC.

The CDR3 DNA sequence: TGTGCCAGCAGCTTAAGGCGGGAGGGCCCTGAGCAGTTCTTC. Protein product: CASSLRREGPEQFF. The chain employs TRBV5-5 and TRBJ2-1; the match to TRBD2 covers 9 bases. The CDR3 consists of 14 residues. In germline, CDR1 is SGHKS, CDR2 YYEKEE (reference sequence). The trim removed 2 bases at V and 9 bases at J, leaving 6 bases unmatched. Full variable domain (remainder filled in from reference TRBV5-5 and TRBJ2-1): DAGVTQSPTHLIKTRGQQVTLRCSPISGHKSVSWYQQVLGQGPQFIFQYYEKEERGRGNFPDRFSARQFPNYSSELNVNALLLGDSALYLCASSLRREGPEQFFGPGTRLTVL.

The gene calls are TRBV19 and TRBJ2-5; D might be TRBD1 (6 bases). The CDR3 contains 11 residues. With 6 bases removed from V and 4 bases from J, the gap between germline ends came to 6 bases. From germline, CDR1 is LNHDA and CDR2 SQIVND (reference sequence). CDR3: CASRGGETQYF. CDR3 nucleotide sequence: TGTGCCAGTAGAGGGGGAGAGACCCAGTACTTC.